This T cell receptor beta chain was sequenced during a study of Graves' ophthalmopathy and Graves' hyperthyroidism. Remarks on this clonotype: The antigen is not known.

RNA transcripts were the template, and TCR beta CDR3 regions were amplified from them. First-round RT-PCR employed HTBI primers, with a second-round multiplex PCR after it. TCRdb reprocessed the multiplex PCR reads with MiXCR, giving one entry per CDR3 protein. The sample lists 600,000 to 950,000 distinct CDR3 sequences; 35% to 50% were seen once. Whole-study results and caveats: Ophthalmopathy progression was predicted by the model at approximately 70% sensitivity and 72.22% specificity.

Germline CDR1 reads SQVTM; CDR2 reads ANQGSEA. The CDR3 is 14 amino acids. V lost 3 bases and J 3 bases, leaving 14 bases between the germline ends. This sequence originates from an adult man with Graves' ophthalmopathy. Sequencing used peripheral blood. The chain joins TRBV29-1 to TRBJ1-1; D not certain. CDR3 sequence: CSVEDGEGYTEAFF. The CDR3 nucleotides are TGCAGCGTTGAGGATGGGGAAGGCTACACTGAAGCTTTCTTT.